The sequence of this T cell receptor beta chain was determined in a study of cytomegalovirus exposure and HLA in healthy donors. Whole-study findings and limits: Excluded: some indistinguishable V segments such as TRBV6-2 and TRBV6-3. Cytomegalovirus-associated status was assigned to 164 TCR beta chains. Presence/absence results assume similar sequencing depth per donor, which may not hold. Reportedly, diagnosis of cytomegalovirus status by the classifier showed high specificity and sensitivity.

The CDR3 is 18 amino acids. After removal of 3 bases from V and 1 base from J, the junction contained 4 bases not matched to a gene. Germline V gene sequence: CDR1 SGHVS, CDR2 FNYEAQ. Regarding this clone: Its specificity is unknown.

A multiplex PCR was run with 60 Vbeta primers and 13 Jbeta primers. TCRdb's copy holds only in-frame clones and misses some; the assay was immunoSEQ multiplex PCR. The repertoire shows around 130,000 clones; the top ten hold about 1.4%. The sample consisted of PBMCs. V gene TRBV7-6 combines with J gene TRBJ2-2, with 14 bases that match TRBD2. This receptor was obtained from a woman in her 40s in good health and CMV-seronegative. CDR3 loop: CASSFPTSGGENTGELFF. CDR3 nucleotide sequence: TGTGCCAGCAGCTTCCCGACTAGCGGGGGGGAGAACACCGGGGAGCTGTTTTTT.